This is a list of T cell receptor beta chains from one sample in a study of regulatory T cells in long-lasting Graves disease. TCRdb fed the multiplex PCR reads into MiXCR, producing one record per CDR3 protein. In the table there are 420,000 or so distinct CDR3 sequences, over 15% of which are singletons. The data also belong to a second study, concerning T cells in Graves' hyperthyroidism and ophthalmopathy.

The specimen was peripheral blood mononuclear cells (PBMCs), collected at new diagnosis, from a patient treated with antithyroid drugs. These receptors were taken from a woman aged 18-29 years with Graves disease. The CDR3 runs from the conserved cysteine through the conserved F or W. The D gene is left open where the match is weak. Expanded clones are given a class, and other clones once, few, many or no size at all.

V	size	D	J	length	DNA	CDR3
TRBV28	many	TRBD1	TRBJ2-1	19	TGTGCCAGCATTTCGGGACAGGCGACTTCCCTTCGCGTCTACAATGAGCAGTTCTTC	CASISGQATSLRVYNEQFF
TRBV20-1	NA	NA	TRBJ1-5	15	TGCAGCGGAGTCCAGGGGAGGGTTCACAATCAGCCCCAGCATTTT	CSGVQGRVHNQPQHF
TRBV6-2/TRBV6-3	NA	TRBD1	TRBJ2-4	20	TGTGCCAGCAGCCAACTAATCGGGACAGGGGGCCTATCAGCCAAAAACATTCAGTACTTC	CASSQLIGTGGLSAKNIQYF
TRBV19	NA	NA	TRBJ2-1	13	TGTGCCAGTAGTATAGGGACTAACAATGAGCAGTTCTTC	CASSIGTNNEQFF
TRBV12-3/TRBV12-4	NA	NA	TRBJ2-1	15	TGTGCCAGCAGTTTATCTTGGAGTAGTGGGAATGAGCAGTTCTTC	CASSLSWSSGNEQFF
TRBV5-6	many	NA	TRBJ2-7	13	TGTGCCAGCAGCTTGGAGGGAGATTACGAGCAGTACTTC	CASSLEGDYEQYF
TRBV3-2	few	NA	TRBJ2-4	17	TGTGCCAGCAGCCAAGAGGGACAGGTAGGAGCCAAAAACATTCAGTACTTC	CASSQEGQVGAKNIQYF
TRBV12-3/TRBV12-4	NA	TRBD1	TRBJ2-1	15	TGTGCCAGCAGTTTAGGGGACAGGGGGGTTAATGAGCAGTTCTTC	CASSLGDRGVNEQFF
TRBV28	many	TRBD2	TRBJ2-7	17	TGTGCCAGCAGTTTACCCCCCGCCTTTAGCGGGAGGGACGAGCAGTACTTC	CASSLPPAFSGRDEQYF
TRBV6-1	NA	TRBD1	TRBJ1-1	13	TGTGCCAGCAGTGACAGGGGGCCCACTGAAGCTTTCTTT	CASSDRGPTEAFF
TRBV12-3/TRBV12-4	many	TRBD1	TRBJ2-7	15	TGTGCCAGCAGGGTGGGACAGCAATCCTCTGGGGAGCAGTACTTC	CASRVGQQSSGEQYF
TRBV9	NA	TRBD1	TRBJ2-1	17	TGTGCCAGCAGCGTAGTGGGGACAGGGATGTCCTACAATGAGCAGTTCTTC	CASSVVGTGMSYNEQFF
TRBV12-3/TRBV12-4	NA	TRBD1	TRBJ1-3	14	TGTGCCAGCAGCTTCCGGGACAGGGGAAACACCATATATTTT	CASSFRDRGNTIYF
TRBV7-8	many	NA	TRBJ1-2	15	TGTGCCAGCAGCTTAGCAACAGGGAGTAACTATGGCTACACCTTC	CASSLATGSNYGYTF
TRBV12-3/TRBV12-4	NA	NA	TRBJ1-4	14	TGTGCCAGCAGGAAACAGGAGTTTAATGAAAAACTGTTTTTT	CASRKQEFNEKLFF
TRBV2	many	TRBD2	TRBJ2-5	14	TGTGCCAGCAGTGGGCGGGGGAGACAAGAGACCCAGTACTTC	CASSGRGRQETQYF
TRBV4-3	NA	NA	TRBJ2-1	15	TGCGCCAGCAGCTATGGGCGGGGAGCTCTTTATGAGCAGTTCTTC	CASSYGRGALYEQFF
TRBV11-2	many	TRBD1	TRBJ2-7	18	TGTGCCAGCAGCTTAGGGGCCGGACAGGGAACGAGCTCCTACGAGCAGTACTTC	CASSLGAGQGTSSYEQYF
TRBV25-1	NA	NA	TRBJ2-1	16	TGTGCCAGCAGTGAACGGCAGGGAATATCCTACAATGAGCAGTTCTTC	CASSERQGISYNEQFF
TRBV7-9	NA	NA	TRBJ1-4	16	TGTGCCAGCAGCGCAGGACAGAAAGCAACTAATGAAAAACTGTTTTTT	CASSAGQKATNEKLFF
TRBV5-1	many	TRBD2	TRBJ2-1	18	TGCGCCAGCAGCATACCCACAGCGGGAGGGCCGTTAGCGAGTGAGCAGTTCTTC	CASSIPTAGGPLASEQFF
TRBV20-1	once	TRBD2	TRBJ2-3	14	TGCAGTGCTAGCACTAGCGGGAGCTTTAATACGCAGTATTTT	CSASTSGSFNTQYF
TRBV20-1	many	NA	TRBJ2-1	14	TGCAGTGCAACAACTAGGAGCTCCTACAATGAGCAGTTCTTC	CSATTRSSYNEQFF
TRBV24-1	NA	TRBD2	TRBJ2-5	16	TGTGCCACCAGTGATTTTCAGACTAGCGGTCAAGAGACCCAGTACTTC	CATSDFQTSGQETQYF
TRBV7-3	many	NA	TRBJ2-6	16	TGTGCCAGCAGTAGGGGTGCCGGGTCTGGGGCCAACGTCCTGACTTTC	CASSRGAGSGANVLTF
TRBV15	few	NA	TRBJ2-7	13	TGTGCCACCAGCAGTGGGGTTTCCTACGAGCAGTACTTC	CATSSGVSYEQYF
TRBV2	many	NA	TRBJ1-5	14	TGTGCCAGCAGTGAATGGGTTAGCAATCAGCCCCAGCATTTT	CASSEWVSNQPQHF
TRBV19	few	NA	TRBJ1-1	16	TGTGCCAGTAGTATCGTATTTGAGGGCGGGTTCACTGAAGCTTTCTTT	CASSIVFEGGFTEAFF
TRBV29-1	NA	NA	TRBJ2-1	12	TGCAGCGTTGAATTCCAGGGTCATGAGCAGTTCTTC	CSVEFQGHEQFF
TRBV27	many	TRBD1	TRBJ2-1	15	TGTGCCAGCAGTAAGCCCCGGGACAGGGTCGATGAGCAGTTCTTC	CASSKPRDRVDEQFF
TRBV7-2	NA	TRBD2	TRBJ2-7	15	TGTGCCAGCAGCTTAGTTGGAGCGGGAGGGTCCGAGCAGTACTTC	CASSLVGAGGSEQYF
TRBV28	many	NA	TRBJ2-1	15	TGTGCCAGCAGTTCCTCGGGGGCGCTGACCTATGAGCAGTTCTTC	CASSSSGALTYEQFF
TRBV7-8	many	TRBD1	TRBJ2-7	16	TGTGCCAGCAGCTCCCGAAGGGACAGGATAAAGTACGAGCAGTACTTC	CASSSRRDRIKYEQYF
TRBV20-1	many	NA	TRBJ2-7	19	TGCAGTGCTAGAGGGACAAGACAGATCCCCAGGCGGAGCTCCTACGAGCAGTACTTC	CSARGTRQIPRRSSYEQYF
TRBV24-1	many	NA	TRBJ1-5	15	TGTGCCACCAGTGATGGACAGCTTAGCAATCAGCCCCAGCATTTT	CATSDGQLSNQPQHF
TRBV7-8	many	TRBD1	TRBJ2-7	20	TGTGCCAGCAGCATAAAACCGGGACAGGGTAATTCTTGGGGCTCCTACGAGCAGTACTTC	CASSIKPGQGNSWGSYEQYF
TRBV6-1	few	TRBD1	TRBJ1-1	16	TGTGCCAGCAGATCAGACAGGGGGCCCGGGAACACTGAAGCTTTCTTT	CASRSDRGPGNTEAFF
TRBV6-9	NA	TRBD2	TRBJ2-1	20	TGTGCCAGCAGTTTAAACCTGTGGACTAGCGGGAGTCACTCCTACAATGAGCAGTTCTTC	CASSLNLWTSGSHSYNEQFF
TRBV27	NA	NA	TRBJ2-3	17	TGTGCCAGCAGTTTGTCGGTCTCCCGTCGGCATGTGGATACGCAGTATTTT	CASSLSVSRRHVDTQYF
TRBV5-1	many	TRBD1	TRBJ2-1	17	TGCGCCAGCAGCAAGGGACAGTTTTTTGTCGCCGACAATGAGCAGTTCTTC	CASSKGQFFVADNEQFF
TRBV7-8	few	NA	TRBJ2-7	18	TGTGCCAGCAGCTTAGCGCACTCGGGACTTACTTTGGCGAACGAGCAGTACTTC	CASSLAHSGLTLANEQYF
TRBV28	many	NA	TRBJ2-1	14	TGTGCCAGCAGTTTTGGCGGGTTATACAATGAGCAGTTCTTC	CASSFGGLYNEQFF
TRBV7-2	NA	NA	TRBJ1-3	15	TGTGCCAGCAGCAGTACCCAACTCTCTGGAAACACCATATATTTT	CASSSTQLSGNTIYF
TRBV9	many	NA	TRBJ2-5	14	TGTGCCAGCAGCGTAGTAGGCGATGAAGAGACCCAGTACTTC	CASSVVGDEETQYF
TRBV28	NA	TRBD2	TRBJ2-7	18	TGTGCCAGCAACTCCCCCGCGTGGGGACTAGCGGGAGCGGGGGTGCAGTACTTC	CASNSPAWGLAGAGVQYF
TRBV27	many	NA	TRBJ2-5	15	TGTGCCAGCAGTTCTCCGGGTGCGGCCCAAGAGACCCAGTACTTC	CASSSPGAAQETQYF
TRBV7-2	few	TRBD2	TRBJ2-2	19	TGTGCCAGCAGCTCCGGTAGTTCCATAGCGGGAGGATACACCGGGGAGCTGTTTTTT	CASSSGSSIAGGYTGELFF
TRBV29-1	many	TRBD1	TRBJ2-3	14	TGCAGTGGGGGTCGGACAGGGGATGCGGATACGCAGTATTTT	CSGGRTGDADTQYF
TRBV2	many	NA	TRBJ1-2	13	TGTGCCAGCAGTGAAAAGGGGTATCTCGGCTACACCTTC	CASSEKGYLGYTF
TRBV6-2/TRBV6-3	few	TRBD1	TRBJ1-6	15	TGTGCCAGCAGTGGGCGGACAGGGGCGGATTCACCCCTCCACTTT	CASSGRTGADSPLHF
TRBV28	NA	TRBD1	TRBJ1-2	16	TGTGCCAGCAGTTTCCGACAGGGGGCCACTAACTATGGCTACACCTTC	CASSFRQGATNYGYTF
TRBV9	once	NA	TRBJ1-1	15	TGCGCCAGCAGTGAGTCGATGAGGGGACGAAGAAAAACTTTCTTT	CASSESMRGRRKTFF